One sample yielded the 28 T cell receptor beta chains listed below, sequenced in a study of shared clonotypes between healthy human individuals. Sequencing was performed with immunoSEQ multiplex PCR; in TCRdb, only in-frame clones are kept and a portion is missing. The data hold about 1,500,000 clones, with 95% to 97% observed a single time. The sample taken for sequencing was naive CD4+ T cells sorted from blood. Stated subset: CD45RA+ positively selected. The receptors were gathered from a man younger than 45 in good health.

This chain joins TRBV6-6 and TRBJ2-1; 9 nucleotides align to TRBD2. The CDR3 has 15 residues. V shed 5 bases and J 4 bases; nucleotides not matched to a gene: 6. Germline lookup yields CDR1 MNHNY and CDR2 SVGAGI (reference sequence). The CDR3 DNA is TGTGCCAGCAGTACGGCTAGCGGGGAATACAATGAGCAGTTCTTC. Translated, it gives CASSTASGEYNEQFF.

As regards this clone: One end of the junction is discordant with germline, which a read error may explain. The CDR3 sequence: CASSLEPQETQYF. CDR3 bases: TGTGCTAGCAGCTTAGAACCCCAAGAGACCCAGTACTTC. The rearrangement joins TRBV7-7 to TRBJ2-5, with D unclear. The CDR3 spans 13 residues. The germline gives CDR1 SSHAT, CDR2 FNYEAQ (reference sequence).

The table lists this clone with a count of one. The V gene is TRBV7-9, the J gene TRBJ2-3; 9 bases align to TRBD1. The CDR3 is 14 amino acids. Per germline, CDR1 SEHNR and CDR2 FQNEAQ (reference sequence). V dropped 8 bases and J dropped 3; count of bases not matched to a gene: 6. The CDR3 reads CASGNRGLTDTQYF. Here the CDR3 DNA reads TGTGCCAGCGGGAACAGGGGGCTAACAGATACGCAGTATTTT.

This sequence joins TRBV10-3 and TRBJ2-2, with 8 nucleotides matching TRBD2. The V gene end was trimmed by 3 bases and the J gene end by 0 bases; junction bases not matched to a gene: 3. Germline V gene data show CDR1 as ENHRY and CDR2 as SYGVKD. This CDR3 is built from 16 residues. CDR3 region: CAISEVSGTNTGELFF. CDR3 DNA: TGTGCCATCAGTGAAGTTAGCGGGACGAACACCGGGGAGCTGTTTTTT.

The chain joins TRBV28 to TRBJ2-2; 7 bases are shared with TRBD1. Unmatched junction bases numbered 4, after V lost 2 bases and J lost 1 base. CDR1 and CDR2 (germline): MDHEN, SYDVKM. The CDR3 length is 16 residues. This CDR3 reads CASSLARGLNTGELFF. In DNA, the CDR3 is TGTGCCAGCAGTTTAGCGAGGGGGCTGAACACCGGGGAGCTGTTTTTT.

V usage is TRBV19 and J usage is TRBJ2-7; 8 nucleotides agree with TRBD1. V gave up 6 bases and J gave up 2 bases; unmatched junction bases: 6. This CDR3 region has 14 residues. Per germline, CDR1 LNHDA and CDR2 SQIVND (reference sequence). This chain's CDR3 is CASRDTGGAYEQYF. The CDR3 DNA reads TGTGCCAGTAGGGATACAGGGGGAGCCTACGAGCAGTACTTC.

The chain has TRBV5-4 and TRBJ2-1, with D possibly called TRBD1 or TRBD2 (6 bases each). The germline V and J ends were trimmed by 4 bases and 2 bases, with 16 bases remaining between them. Per germline, CDR1 SGHNT and CDR2 YYREEE (reference sequence). The CDR3 has 16 residues. The CDR3 loop is CASSLGGRPTYNEQFF. The DNA for the CDR3 is TGTGCCAGCAGCCTTGGGGGGCGTCCGACCTACAATGAGCAGTTCTTC.

This clone has only one observation. V is TRBV28 and J is TRBJ2-3; no clear D. The germline CDR1 and CDR2 sequences are MDHEN and SYDVKM. The CDR3 has 12 residues. V was trimmed by 7 bases and J by 0 bases, leaving 5 bases between them. The CDR3 sequence is CASKESTDTQYF. CDR3 DNA: TGTGCCAGCAAGGAGAGCACAGATACGCAGTATTTT. The entire variable domain, with the rest obtained from reference TRBV28 and TRBJ2-3, is as follows: DVKVTQSSRYLVKRTGEKVFLECVQDMDHENMFWYRQDPGLGLRLIYFSYDVKMKEKGDIPEGYSVSREKKERFSLILESASTNQTSMYLCASKESTDTQYFGPGTRLTVL.

The chain combines TRBV11-2 with TRBJ2-2; 14 bases agree with TRBD2. The trim removed 7 bases at V and 5 bases at J, leaving 6 bases unmatched. Germline V CDR1 and CDR2: SGHAT, FQNNGV. CDR3 length equals 16 residues. The CDR3 DNA reads TGTGCCAGCAACCGAGGGACTAGCGGGAGTACCGGGGAGCTGTTTTTT. Translation: CASNRGTSGSTGELFF.

This CDR3 is CAIMARGNNEQFF. In DNA, the CDR3 is TGTGCCATCATGGCCCGAGGAAACAATGAGCAGTTCTTC. This chain joins TRBV10-3 and TRBJ2-1; D not resolved. The V gene lost 7 bases and the J gene lost 5 bases, with 12 bases spanning the gap. CDR1 ENHRY and CDR2 SYGVKD come from the germline V gene. This CDR3 spans 13 amino acids.

This rearrangement joins TRBV15 to TRBJ2-7; TRBD2 is a possible D gene (5 bases). V lost 5 bases and J 3 bases, leaving 14 bases between the germline ends. There are 14 residues in the CDR3. CDR1 is LNHNV and CDR2 is YYDKDF in the germline V gene (reference sequence). CDR3: CATSPTTWDYEQYF. DNA of the CDR3: TGTGCCACCAGCCCGACTACTTGGGACTACGAGCAGTACTTC. Variable domain in full (rest from reference TRBV15 and TRBJ2-7): DAMVIQNPRYQVTQFGKPVTLSCSQTLNHNVMYWYQQKSSQAPKLLFHYYDKDFNNEADTPDNFQSRRPNTSFCFLDIRSPGLGDTAMYLCATSPTTWDYEQYFGPGTRLTVT.

This chain joins TRBV27 and TRBJ2-3, with 8 nucleotides matching TRBD2. The J segment lost 8 bases and the V segment lost 6 bases, leaving 7 bases of the junction unmatched. The CDR3 is 13 residues long. Germline V lookup: CDR1 MNHEY, CDR2 SMNVEV (reference sequence). The CDR3 loop reads CASSSLREGTQYF. The CDR3, as DNA: TGTGCCAGCAGCTCCCTCCGGGAGGGTACGCAGTATTTT.

The CDR3 DNA follows: TGTGCCTGGGCTCGACAGGGGGTCGAGCAGTACTTC. Its protein product is CAWARQGVEQYF. The chain links TRBV30 to TRBJ2-7; 9 bases map to TRBD1. CDR1 GTSNPN and CDR2 SVGIG come from the germline V gene (reference sequence). V gave up 5 bases and J gave up 6 bases; unmatched junction bases: 5. CDR3 length: 12 amino acids.

The sample holds one count of this clone. This chain connects TRBV5-1 to TRBJ2-7; a possible D gene is TRBD2 (6 bases). Deletions cut 4 bases from V and 1 base from J, with 18 bases between. This CDR3 spans 16 amino acids. Germline CDR1 and CDR2: SGHRS and YFSETQ. The CDR3 protein is CASSRGLPGGSYEQYF. CDR3 bases: TGCGCCAGCAGCAGGGGACTTCCTGGGGGTTCCTACGAGCAGTACTTC.

This rearrangement joins TRBV19 to TRBJ2-5, with 8 bases fitting TRBD2. Per the germline V gene, CDR1 is LNHDA and CDR2 is SQIVND (reference sequence). The CDR3 is 16 amino acids. Trimming took 3 bases from V and 0 from J; bases not matched to a gene: 6. This chain's CDR3 is CASSIRAGEYQETQYF. In nucleotides, the CDR3 is TGTGCCAGTAGTATTAGAGCGGGAGAGTACCAAGAGACCCAGTACTTC.

With regard to this clone: Other DNA sequences of this sample code for an identical CDR3. This chain uses TRBV7-2 with TRBJ2-7; D remains unclear. This CDR3 is 11 amino acids long. Germline V gene lookup returns CDR1 SGHTA and CDR2 FQGNSA. V lost 5 bases to trimming and J lost 3 bases, with 5 bases between them. CDR3 bases: TGTGCCAGCAGCCCTAACTACGAGCAGTACTTC. It is translated as CASSPNYEQYF.

The chain carries TRBV19 and TRBJ2-7; 11 nucleotides agree with TRBD1. The V gene end was trimmed by 3 bases and the J gene end by 3 bases; junction bases not matched to a gene: 4. The CDR3 extends over 15 amino acids. CDR1 and CDR2 (germline): LNHDA, SQIVND (reference sequence). The CDR3 DNA sequence: TGTGCCAGTAGTATCGGACAGGGGGCCATCTACGAGCAGTACTTC. Its translation is CASSIGQGAIYEQYF.

The chain links TRBV11-2 to TRBJ1-4; TRBD1 might be the D (5 bases). The CDR3 sequence is 16 residues long. Trimming took off 6 bases at V and 5 bases at J, with 19 bases between the two ends. Per germline, CDR1 SGHAT and CDR2 FQNNGV. The CDR3 DNA reads TGTGCCAGCAGAAGTATCTCAGGGAAGGGGAATGAAAAACTGTTTTTT. Residues: CASRSISGKGNEKLFF. Using reference TRBV11-2 and TRBJ1-4 for the parts outside the CDR3, the full variable domain is EAGVAQSPRYKIIEKRQSVAFWCNPISGHATLYWYQQILGQGPKLLIQFQNNGVVDDSQLPKDRFSAERLKGVDSTLKIQPAKLEDSAVYLCASRSISGKGNEKLFFGSGTQLSVL.

The rearrangement links TRBV5-1 to TRBJ2-5, with 12 bases that match TRBD1. The CDR3 totals 16 residues. Germline V gene lookup returns CDR1 SGHRS and CDR2 YFSETQ. V was clipped by 0 bases and J by 3 bases; unmatched bases: 3. CDR3 protein: CASSLGDRGLEETQYF. The CDR3 DNA is TGCGCCAGCAGCTTGGGGGACAGGGGGCTTGAAGAGACCCAGTACTTC.

This chain joins TRBV5-6 and TRBJ2-7; 7 bases fit TRBD1. With V trimmed by 0 bases and J by 2 bases, 8 bases remained unmatched. Germline CDR1 reads SGHDT; CDR2 reads YYEEEE. There are 16 residues in the CDR3. The CDR3, as DNA: TGTGCCAGCAGCTTGGTGGGACAGTCCTTTGCCTACGAGCAGTACTTC. It codes for CASSLVGQSFAYEQYF. The complete variable domain, with remaining parts taken from reference TRBV5-6 and TRBJ2-7, reads DAGVTQSPTHLIKTRGQQVTLRCSPKSGHDTVSWYQQALGQGPQFIFQYYEEEERQRGNFPDRFSGHQFPNYSSELNVNALLLGDSALYLCASSLVGQSFAYEQYFGPGTRLTVT.

This clone was counted a single time. The chain joins TRBV28 to TRBJ2-7; TRBD2 matches 7 bases. CDR1 is MDHEN and CDR2 is SYDVKM in the germline V gene. This CDR3 is built from 14 residues. The V gene end was trimmed by 5 bases and the J gene end by 12 bases; junction bases not matched to a gene: 16. The CDR3 here is CASSPLFTAGLMYF. CDR3 in DNA: TGTGCCAGCAGTCCCCTTTTTACAGCGGGATTAATGTACTTC. The variable domain in full, completed from reference TRBV28 and TRBJ2-7, reads DVKVTQSSRYLVKRTGEKVFLECVQDMDHENMFWYRQDPGLGLRLIYFSYDVKMKEKGDIPEGYSVSREKKERFSLILESASTNQTSMYLCASSPLFTAGLMYFGPGTRLTVT.

The chain recombines TRBV27 with TRBJ1-1; tentatively, D is TRBD1 (6 bases). V lost 3 bases and J 0 bases, leaving 8 bases between the germline ends. From germline, CDR1 is MNHEY and CDR2 SMNVEV (reference sequence). This CDR3 spans 14 amino acids. The CDR3 coding sequence is TGTGCCAGCAGTTTTCGGACAGTGAACACTGAAGCTTTCTTT. Encoded protein: CASSFRTVNTEAFF.

The chain uses TRBV2 and TRBJ2-1; D gene ambiguous. Per the germline V gene, CDR1 is SNHLY and CDR2 is FYNNEI. Trimming shortened V by 0 bases and J by 1 base, and 7 bases separated the two germline ends. The CDR3 sequence is 15 residues long. The CDR3 bases are TGTGCCAGCAGTGAAGCGCTACGGTCCTACAATGAGCAGTTCTTC. This gives the protein CASSEALRSYNEQFF.

The chain combines TRBV2 with TRBJ1-1; D is perhaps TRBD1 (5 bases). V lost 11 bases and J 0 bases, leaving 13 bases between the germline ends. This CDR3 comprises 13 residues. Germline V gives CDR1 SNHLY, CDR2 FYNNEI. The CDR3 sequence: CACHRLMNTEAFF. The DNA for the CDR3 is TGTGCCTGCCACAGGCTCATGAACACTGAAGCTTTCTTT.

The rearrangement uses TRBV12-5 and TRBJ2-5; D unclear. CDR1 and CDR2 (germline): LGHNT, FRNRAP. CDR3 length: 14 amino acids. Trimming took off 7 bases at V and 6 bases at J, with 18 bases between the two ends. In nucleotides, the CDR3 is TGTGCTAGTGCCACCAATAGGGTGGGTAAGACCCAGTACTTC. This encodes CASATNRVGKTQYF.

This chain joins TRBV7-9 and TRBJ1-1; D is ambiguous. The CDR3 extends over 15 amino acids. V lost 4 bases and J 0 bases, leaving 12 bases between the germline ends. Germline V CDR1 and CDR2: SEHNR, FQNEAQ (reference sequence). The CDR3 loop is CASSSRTALNTEAFF. CDR3 nucleotides: TGTGCCAGCAGCTCCCGGACGGCTTTGAACACTGAAGCTTTCTTT.

The chain combines TRBV5-6 with TRBJ2-6, with D maybe TRBD1 (5 bases). The CDR3 sequence is 15 residues long. From germline, CDR1 is SGHDT and CDR2 YYEEEE. V dropped 2 bases and J dropped 2 bases, with 8 bases sitting between them. CDR3 loop: CASSFRVAGANVLTF. CDR3 coding DNA: TGTGCCAGCAGCTTCAGGGTCGCTGGGGCCAACGTCCTGACTTTC.

This chain links TRBV6-5 with TRBJ2-7, with a tentative D call TRBD1 (6 bases). V lost 6 bases and J 2 bases, leaving 14 bases between the germline ends. CDR1 MNHEY and CDR2 SVGAGI come from the germline V gene. The CDR3 has 14 residues. CDR3 nucleotide sequence: TGTGCCAGCAGGGAACAGGGTAAACCCTACGAGCAGTACTTC. This sequence encodes CASREQGKPYEQYF.